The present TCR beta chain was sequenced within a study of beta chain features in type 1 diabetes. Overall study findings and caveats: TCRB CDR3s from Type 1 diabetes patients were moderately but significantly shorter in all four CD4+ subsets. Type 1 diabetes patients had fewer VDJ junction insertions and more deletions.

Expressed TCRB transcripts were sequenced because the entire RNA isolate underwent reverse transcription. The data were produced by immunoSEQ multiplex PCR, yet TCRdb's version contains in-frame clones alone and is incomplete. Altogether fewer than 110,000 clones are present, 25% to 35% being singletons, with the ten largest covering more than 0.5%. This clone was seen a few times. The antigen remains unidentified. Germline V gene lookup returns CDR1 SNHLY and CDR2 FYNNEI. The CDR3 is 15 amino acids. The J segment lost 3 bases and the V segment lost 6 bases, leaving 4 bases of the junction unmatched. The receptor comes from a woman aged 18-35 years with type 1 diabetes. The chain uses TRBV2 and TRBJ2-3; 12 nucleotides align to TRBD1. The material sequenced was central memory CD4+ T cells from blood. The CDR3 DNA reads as TGTGCCAGCAGGGGACAGGGGGCGAGGACAGATACGCAGTATTTT. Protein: CASRGQGARTDTQYF.